A selection of T cell receptor beta chains follows, all from one sample in a study of tumor-infiltrating lymphocytes in localized non-small cell lung cancer. Only in-frame clones appear in the TCRdb table, and some are missing; sequencing was by immunoSEQ multiplex PCR. The repertoire holds about 12,000 clones, with roughly four fifths as singletons. Material for sequencing was uninvolved lung tissue not adjacent to the tumor. Receptors were obtained from a human donor with non-small cell lung cancer. Both conserved end residues are part of each CDR3. D genes are given only for firm matches. The size of a clone is reported for some rows only, either as once, few or many, or as a class for expanded clones.

TRBJ1-1 | TRBD1 | - | TRBV10-1 | CASSDQTTGWIPEAFF | TGCGCCAGCAGTGACCAAACGACAGGGTGGATCCCTGAAGCTTTCTTT
TRBJ2-1 | - | - | TRBV4-3 | CASSQALGAREQFF | TGCGCCAGCAGCCAAGCCCTAGGAGCTCGTGAGCAGTTCTTC
TRBJ1-5 | - | - | TRBV6-5 | CASTSKGSNQPQHF | TGTGCCAGCACTTCGAAGGGGAGCAATCAGCCCCAGCATTTT
TRBJ2-7 | - | - | TRBV5-4 | CASSLVSRQLYEQYF | TGTGCCAGCAGCTTGGTCTCGCGGCAACTCTACGAGCAGTACTTC
TRBJ2-3 | TRBD2 | - | TRBV10-2 | CASSGTSGALTDTQYF | TGCGCCAGCAGTGGGACTAGCGGAGCGCTCACAGATACGCAGTATTTT
TRBJ1-5 | - | - | TRBV7-2 | CASSGGTSAPQHF | TGTGCCAGCAGCGGGGGGACCTCGGCGCCCCAGCATTTT
TRBJ1-2 | - | - | TRBV6-5 | CASSLGEHYGYTF | TGTGCCAGCAGTCTCGGGGAGCACTATGGCTACACCTTC
TRBJ1-5 | - | - | TRBV19 | CASSALGGQPQHF | TGTGCCAGTAGCGCCCTTGGTGGTCAGCCCCAGCATTTT
TRBJ2-7 | - | - | TRBV6-6 | CASRRGDYEQYF | TGTGCCAGCAGAAGGGGGGACTACGAGCAGTACTTC
TRBJ2-3 | - | - | TRBV5-6 | CASSWGSRRSTDTQYF | TGTGCCAGCAGCTGGGGCTCGCGCCGCAGCACAGATACGCAGTATTTT
TRBJ2-3 | TRBD1 | - | TRBV7-2 | CASSIGQGRGTDTQYF | TGTGCCAGCAGCATTGGACAGGGCCGCGGCACAGATACGCAGTATTTT
TRBJ1-4 | - | - | TRBV7-2 | CASVQGVDEKLFF | TGTGCCAGCGTACAGGGAGTAGACGAAAAACTGTTTTTT
TRBJ2-5 | - | few | TRBV6-1 | CASTRDRSHRTQYF | TGTGCCAGCACCAGGGACCGCTCACATAGGACCCAGTACTTC
TRBJ2-7 | - | - | TRBV11-2 | CASSLAQGPAEQYF | TGTGCCAGCAGCTTAGCTCAGGGGCCGGCGGAGCAGTACTTC
TRBJ1-3 | - | once | TRBV5-1 | CASSLARGRAGNTIYF | TGCGCCAGCAGCTTGGCCCGAGGGAGAGCTGGAAACACCATATATTTT
TRBJ1-1 | - | - | TRBV6-6 | CASSLQGLTEAFF | TGTGCCAGCAGCTTACAGGGTTTGACTGAAGCTTTCTTT
TRBJ1-5 | - | - | TRBV7-2 | CASSSTGIYSNQPQHF | TGTGCCAGCAGCTCAACCGGGATTTATAGCAATCAGCCCCAGCATTTT
TRBJ1-2 | - | - | TRBV6-5 | CASSYSQGRSYTF | TGTGCCAGCAGTTACTCACAGGGCCGGAGCTACACCTTC
TRBJ1-2 | - | - | TRBV7-2 | CASSPSGQGLNYGYTF | TGTGCCAGCAGCCCTTCGGGGCAGGGGCTTAACTATGGCTACACCTTC
TRBJ1-3 | - | - | TRBV2 | CASSELLGAGNTIYF | TGTGCCAGCAGTGAATTATTGGGGGCTGGAAACACCATATATTTT
TRBJ2-5 | TRBD2 | - | TRBV5-4 | CASSSGLAGKETQYF | TGTGCCAGCAGCTCTGGACTAGCGGGGAAAGAGACCCAGTACTTC
TRBJ2-6 | - | - | TRBV11-2 | CASSLRGSGANVLTF | TGTGCCAGCAGCTTAAGAGGTTCTGGGGCCAACGTCCTGACTTTC
TRBJ2-2 | TRBD2 | medium-sized | TRBV4-1 | CASSHFFGGGTGELFF | TGCGCCAGCAGCCACTTTTTCGGGGGGGGTACCGGGGAGCTGTTTTTT
TRBJ2-4 | TRBD2 | - | TRBV15 | CATSREGGSKNIQYF | TGTGCCACCTCCCGGGAGGGGGGATCCAAAAACATTCAGTACTTC
TRBJ1-5 | - | - | TRBV5-1 | CASSLTGGPNQPQHF | TGCGCCAGCAGCTTGACAGGCGGCCCCAATCAGCCCCAGCATTTT
TRBJ2-5 | - | - | TRBV7-2 | CASSSQSGSAEETQYF | TGTGCCAGCAGCTCTCAGAGCGGGTCCGCAGAAGAGACCCAGTACTTC
TRBJ2-5 | - | - | TRBV5-6 | CASSANIQYF | TGTGCCAGCAGCGCCAACATCCAGTACTTC
TRBJ1-4 | - | - | TRBV4-3 | CASSQSQGLVQGKLFF | TGCGCCAGCAGCCAATCACAGGGCCTTGTTCAAGGAAAACTGTTTTTT
TRBJ2-1 | - | - | TRBV10-3 | CAISESREYNEQFF | TGTGCCATCAGTGAGTCCAGGGAGTACAATGAGCAGTTCTTC
TRBJ2-3 | - | - | TRBV25-1 | CASSAPGAADTQYF | TGTGCCAGCAGTGCACCTGGGGCCGCAGATACGCAGTATTTT
TRBJ1-1 | - | few | TRBV2 | CASSEGHRMGTEAFF | TGTGCCAGCAGTGAAGGGCACCGAATGGGCACTGAAGCTTTCTTT
TRBJ1-1 | TRBD1 | - | TRBV6-5 | CASNRGQLNTEAFF | TGTGCCAGCAACAGGGGGCAGTTGAACACTGAAGCTTTCTTT
TRBJ2-7 | - | - | TRBV4-3 | CASSQFGDRLYEQYF | TGCGCCAGCAGCCAATTCGGGGACCGGCTCTACGAGCAGTACTTC
TRBJ1-3 | - | few | TRBV5-1 | CASSQQGMGGNTIYF | TGCGCCAGCAGCCAACAGGGTATGGGGGGAAACACCATATATTTT
TRBJ2-2 | TRBD1 | - | TRBV19 | CASSIYGTGGAGELFF | TGTGCCAGTAGTATCTATGGGACAGGGGGGGCCGGGGAGCTGTTTTTT
TRBJ1-5 | - | - | TRBV6-6 | CASRPTGIGDQPQHF | TGTGCCAGCAGACCCACAGGGATCGGGGATCAGCCCCAGCATTTT
TRBJ1-1 | TRBD1 | - | TRBV29-1 | CSVGTGSEAFF | TGCAGCGTGGGGACAGGGTCTGAAGCTTTCTTT
TRBJ1-2 | TRBD1 | - | TRBV19 | CASVGQGFSGYTF | TGTGCCAGTGTGGGACAGGGGTTTTCTGGCTACACCTTC
TRBJ1-1 | - | - | TRBV28 | CASSLTVTEAFF | TGTGCCAGCAGTTTGACCGTTACTGAAGCTTTCTTT
TRBJ2-3 | - | - | TRBV4-1 | CASSHQYVGTDTQYF | TGCGCCAGCAGCCATCAATACGTAGGGACAGATACGCAGTATTTT
TRBJ2-1 | - | medium-sized | TRBV7-8 | CASSLDLEDEQFF | TGTGCCAGCAGCTTAGACCTGGAGGATGAGCAGTTCTTC
TRBJ2-7 | TRBD1 | - | TRBV6-6 | CASSRTGTVAEQYF | TGTGCCAGCAGCCGGACAGGGACGGTCGCCGAGCAGTACTTC
TRBJ1-1 | - | few | TRBV18 | CASSPFQGSRDTEAFF | TGTGCCAGCTCACCCTTTCAGGGAAGTCGGGACACTGAAGCTTTCTTT
TRBJ1-6 | - | few | TRBV5-4 | CASSWATGLGSPLHF | TGTGCCAGCAGCTGGGCCACCGGGTTGGGTTCACCCCTCCACTTT
TRBJ1-1 | TRBD1 | - | TRBV2 | CASSGGTGRGNTEAFF | TGTGCCAGCAGTGGTGGGACAGGGAGAGGAAACACTGAAGCTTTCTTT
TRBJ1-2 | - | - | TRBV5-1 | CASSFRDTDGYTF | TGCGCCAGCAGCTTCCGAGACACGGATGGCTACACCTTC
TRBJ2-7 | - | - | TRBV6-5 | CASSYGQRGYEQYF | TGTGCCAGCAGTTACGGACAGAGGGGTTACGAGCAGTACTTC
TRBJ1-5 | - | medium-sized | TRBV19 | CASTQGIAQHF | TGTGCCAGTACTCAGGGGATAGCTCAGCATTTT
TRBJ2-3 | TRBD2 | - | TRBV2 | CASSEALGGGAKYF | TGTGCCAGCAGTGAAGCGCTTGGCGGGGGGGCCAAGTATTTT
TRBJ1-1 | TRBD1 | - | TRBV7-2 | CASSSPGQGTEAFF | TGTGCCAGCAGCTCCCCGGGACAGGGCACTGAAGCTTTCTTT
TRBJ1-2 | TRBD1 | - | TRBV29-1 | CSVERDRSGYTF | TGCAGCGTTGAAAGGGACAGAAGTGGCTACACCTTC
TRBJ1-4 | - | - | TRBV7-8 | CASSLVSRARIATNEKLFF | TGTGCCAGCAGCTTAGTTTCCAGGGCCCGTATCGCAACTAATGAAAAACTGTTTTTT
TRBJ1-2 | - | once | TRBV7-2 | CASSLARGGGYGYTF | TGTGCCAGCAGCTTAGCGCGGGGGGGTGGCTATGGCTACACCTTC
TRBJ2-1 | - | - | TRBV4-3 | CASSQERGGPRQFF | TGCGCCAGCAGCCAAGAGCGCGGAGGGCCGCGTCAGTTCTTC
TRBJ2-1 | TRBD1 | - | TRBV15 | CATSRVITGDNEQFF | TGTGCCACCAGCAGAGTGATAACAGGGGACAATGAGCAGTTCTTC
TRBJ2-7 | - | - | TRBV2 | CASSVLRGVFYSYEQYF | TGTGCCAGCAGTGTTCTTCGCGGGGTGTTTTACTCCTACGAGCAGTACTTC
TRBJ1-1 | - | - | TRBV7-2 | CASSLARGLVNTEAFF | TGTGCCAGCAGCTTAGCCCGGGGTCTGGTGAACACTGAAGCTTTCTTT
TRBJ1-1 | - | - | TRBV7-3 | CASSSGHMNTEAFF | TGTGCCAGCAGCTCCGGACATATGAACACTGAAGCTTTCTTT
TRBJ2-6 | - | - | TRBV30 | CAWSVGVGANVLTF | TGTGCCTGGAGTGTAGGGGTCGGGGCCAACGTCCTGACTTTC
TRBJ2-2 | - | - | TRBV7-2 | CASSSPTGLRNTGELFF | TGTGCCAGCAGCTCACCCACGGGACTCAGGAACACCGGGGAGCTGTTTTTT